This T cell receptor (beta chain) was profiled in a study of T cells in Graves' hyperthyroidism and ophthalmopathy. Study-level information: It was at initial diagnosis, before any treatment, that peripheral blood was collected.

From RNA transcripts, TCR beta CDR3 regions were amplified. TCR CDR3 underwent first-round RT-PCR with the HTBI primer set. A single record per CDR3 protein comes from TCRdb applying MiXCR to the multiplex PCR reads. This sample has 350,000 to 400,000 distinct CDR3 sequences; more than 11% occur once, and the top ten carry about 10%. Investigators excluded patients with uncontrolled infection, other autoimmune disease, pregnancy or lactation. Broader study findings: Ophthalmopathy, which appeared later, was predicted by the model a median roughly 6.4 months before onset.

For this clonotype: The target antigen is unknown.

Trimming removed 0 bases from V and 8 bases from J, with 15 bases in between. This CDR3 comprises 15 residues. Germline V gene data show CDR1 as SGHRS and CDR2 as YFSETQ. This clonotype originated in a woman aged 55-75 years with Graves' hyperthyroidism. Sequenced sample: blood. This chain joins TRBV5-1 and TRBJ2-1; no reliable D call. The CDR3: CASSLGGQIFHEQFF. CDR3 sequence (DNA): TGCGCCAGCAGCTTGGGAGGTCAGATCTTCCATGAGCAGTTCTTC.